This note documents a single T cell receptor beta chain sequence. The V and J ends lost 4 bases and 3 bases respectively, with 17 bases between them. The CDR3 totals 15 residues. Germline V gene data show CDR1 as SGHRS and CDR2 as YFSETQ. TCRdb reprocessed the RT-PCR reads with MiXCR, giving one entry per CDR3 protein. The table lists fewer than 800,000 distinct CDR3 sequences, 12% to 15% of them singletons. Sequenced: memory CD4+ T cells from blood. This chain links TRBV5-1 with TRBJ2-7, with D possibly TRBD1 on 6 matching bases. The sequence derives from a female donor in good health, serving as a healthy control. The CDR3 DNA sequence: TGCGCCAGCAGCCCGGAATCAGGACAGCGCTACGAGCAGTACTTC. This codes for CASSPESGQRYEQYF.